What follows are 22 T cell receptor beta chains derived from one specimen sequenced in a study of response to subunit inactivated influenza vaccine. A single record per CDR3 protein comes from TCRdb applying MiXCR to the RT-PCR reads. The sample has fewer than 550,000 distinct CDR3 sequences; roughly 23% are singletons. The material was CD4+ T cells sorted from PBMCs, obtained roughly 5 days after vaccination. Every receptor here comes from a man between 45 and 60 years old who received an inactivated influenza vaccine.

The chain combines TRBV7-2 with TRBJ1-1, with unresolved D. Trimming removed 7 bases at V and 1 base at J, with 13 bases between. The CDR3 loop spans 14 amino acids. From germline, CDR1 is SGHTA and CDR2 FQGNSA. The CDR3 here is CASILGRKNTEAFF. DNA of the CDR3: TGTGCCAGCATACTAGGACGGAAGAACACTGAAGCTTTCTTT. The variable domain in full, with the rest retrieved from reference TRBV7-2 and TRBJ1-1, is GAGVSQSPSNKVTEKGKDVELRCDPISGHTALYWYRQSLGQGLEFLIYFQGNSAPDKSGLPSDRFSAERTGGSVSTLTIQRTQQEDSAVYLCASILGRKNTEAFFGQGTRLTVV.

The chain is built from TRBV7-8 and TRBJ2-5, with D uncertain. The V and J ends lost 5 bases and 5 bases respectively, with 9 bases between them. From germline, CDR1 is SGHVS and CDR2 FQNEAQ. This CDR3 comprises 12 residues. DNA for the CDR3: TGTGCCAGCAGCACCCTTGCGGAGACCCAGTACTTC. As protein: CASSTLAETQYF.

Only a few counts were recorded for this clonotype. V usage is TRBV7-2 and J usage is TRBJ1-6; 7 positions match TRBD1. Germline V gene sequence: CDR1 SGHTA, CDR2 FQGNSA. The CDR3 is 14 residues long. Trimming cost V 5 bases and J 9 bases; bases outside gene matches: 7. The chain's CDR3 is CASSPGQVASPLHF. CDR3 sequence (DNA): TGTGCCAGCAGCCCAGGACAGGTGGCTTCACCCCTCCACTTT.

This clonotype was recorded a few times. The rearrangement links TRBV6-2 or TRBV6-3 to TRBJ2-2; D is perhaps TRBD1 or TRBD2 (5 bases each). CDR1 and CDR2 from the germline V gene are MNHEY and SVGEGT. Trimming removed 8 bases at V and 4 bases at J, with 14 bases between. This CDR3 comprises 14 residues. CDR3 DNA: TGTGCCAGCCGGGACGTGATATTCACCGGGGAGCTGTTTTTT. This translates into CASRDVIFTGELFF.

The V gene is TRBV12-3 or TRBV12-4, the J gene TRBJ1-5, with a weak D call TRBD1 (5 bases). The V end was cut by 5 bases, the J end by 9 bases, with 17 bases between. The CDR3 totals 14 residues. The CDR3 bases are TGTGCCAGCAGTCCCCGACAGCCCTGGTCGCCCCAGCATTTT. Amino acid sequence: CASSPRQPWSPQHF.

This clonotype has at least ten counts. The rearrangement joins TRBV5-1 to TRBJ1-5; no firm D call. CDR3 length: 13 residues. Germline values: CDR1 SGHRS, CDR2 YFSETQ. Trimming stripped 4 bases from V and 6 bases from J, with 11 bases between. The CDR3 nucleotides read TGCGCCAGCAGCCCGACTGGAACTCAGCCCCAGCATTTT. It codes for CASSPTGTQPQHF.

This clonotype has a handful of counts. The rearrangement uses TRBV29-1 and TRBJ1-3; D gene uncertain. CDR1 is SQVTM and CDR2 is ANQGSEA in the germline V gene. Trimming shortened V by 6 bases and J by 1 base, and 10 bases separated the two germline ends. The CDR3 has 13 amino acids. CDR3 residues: CSVAVGSGNTIYF. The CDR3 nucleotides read TGCAGCGTCGCAGTGGGTTCTGGAAACACCATATATTTT.

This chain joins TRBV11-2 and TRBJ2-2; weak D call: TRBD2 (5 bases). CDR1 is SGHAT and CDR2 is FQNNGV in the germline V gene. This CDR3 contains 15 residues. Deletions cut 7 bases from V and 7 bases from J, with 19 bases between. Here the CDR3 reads CASNQQLVRGGELFF. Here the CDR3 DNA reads TGTGCCAGCAACCAACAATTAGTCCGGGGCGGGGAGCTGTTTTTT.

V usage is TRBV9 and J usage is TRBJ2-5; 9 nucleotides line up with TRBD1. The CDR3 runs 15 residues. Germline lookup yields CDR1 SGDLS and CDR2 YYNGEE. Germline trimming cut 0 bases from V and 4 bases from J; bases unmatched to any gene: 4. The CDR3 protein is CASSVDPTGGETQYF. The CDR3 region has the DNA TGTGCCAGCAGCGTAGACCCGACAGGGGGAGAGACCCAGTACTTC. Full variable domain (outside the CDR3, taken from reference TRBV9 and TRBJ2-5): DSGVTQTPKHLITATGQRVTLRCSPRSGDLSVYWYQQSLDQGLQFLIQYYNGEERAKGNILERFSAQQFPDLHSELNLSSLELGDSALYFCASSVDPTGGETQYFGPGTRLLVL.

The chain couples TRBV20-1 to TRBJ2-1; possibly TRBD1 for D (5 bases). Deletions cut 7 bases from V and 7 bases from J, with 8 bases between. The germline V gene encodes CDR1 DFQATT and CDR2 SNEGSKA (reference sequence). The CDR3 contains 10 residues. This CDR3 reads CSVKGNEQFF. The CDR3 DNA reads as TGCAGTGTAAAGGGGAATGAGCAGTTCTTC.

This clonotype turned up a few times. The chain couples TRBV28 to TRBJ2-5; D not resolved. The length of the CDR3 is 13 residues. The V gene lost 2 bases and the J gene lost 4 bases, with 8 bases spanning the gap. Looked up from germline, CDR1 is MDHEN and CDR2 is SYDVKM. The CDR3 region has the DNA TGTGCCAGCAGTTTACCCCGAAGAGAGACCCAGTACTTC. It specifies CASSLPRRETQYF.

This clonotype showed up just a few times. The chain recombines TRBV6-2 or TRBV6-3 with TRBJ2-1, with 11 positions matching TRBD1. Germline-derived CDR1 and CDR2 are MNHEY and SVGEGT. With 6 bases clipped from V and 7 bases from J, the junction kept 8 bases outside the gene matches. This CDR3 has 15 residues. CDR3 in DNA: TGTGCCAGCAGATTTCTCGGACAGGGGGCGAATGAGCAGTTCTTC. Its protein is CASRFLGQGANEQFF.

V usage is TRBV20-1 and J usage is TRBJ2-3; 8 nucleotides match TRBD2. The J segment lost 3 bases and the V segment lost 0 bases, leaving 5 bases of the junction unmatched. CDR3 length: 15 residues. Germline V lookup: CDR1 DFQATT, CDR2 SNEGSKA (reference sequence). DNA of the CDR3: TGCAGTGCTAGAGATCCAAGCGGGAGAACAGATACGCAGTATTTT. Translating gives CSARDPSGRTDTQYF.

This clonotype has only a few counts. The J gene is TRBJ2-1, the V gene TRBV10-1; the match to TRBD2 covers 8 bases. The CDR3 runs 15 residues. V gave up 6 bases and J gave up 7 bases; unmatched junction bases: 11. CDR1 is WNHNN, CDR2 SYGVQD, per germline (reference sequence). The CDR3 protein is CASSPSGLVKNEQFF. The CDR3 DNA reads TGCGCCAGCAGCCCTTCGGGACTAGTCAAGAATGAGCAGTTCTTC.

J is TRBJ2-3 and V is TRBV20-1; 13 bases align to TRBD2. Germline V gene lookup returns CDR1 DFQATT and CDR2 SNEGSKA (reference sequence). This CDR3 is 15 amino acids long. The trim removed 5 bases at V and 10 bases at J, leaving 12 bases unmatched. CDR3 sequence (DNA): TGCAGTGCTGCACCGGGACTAGCGGGGACGGCGGCGCAGTATTTT. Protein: CSAAPGLAGTAAQYF.

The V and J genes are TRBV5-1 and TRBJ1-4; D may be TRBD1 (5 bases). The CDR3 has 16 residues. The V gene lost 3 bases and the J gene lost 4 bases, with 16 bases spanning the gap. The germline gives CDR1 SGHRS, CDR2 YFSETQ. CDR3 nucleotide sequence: TGCGCCAGCAGCTCCTTGCCCGGAGGGGATAATGAAAAACTGTTTTTT. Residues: CASSSLPGGDNEKLFF.

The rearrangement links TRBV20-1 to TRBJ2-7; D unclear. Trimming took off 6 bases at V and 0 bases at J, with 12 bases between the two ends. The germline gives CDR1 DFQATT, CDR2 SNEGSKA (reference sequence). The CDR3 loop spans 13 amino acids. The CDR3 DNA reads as TGCAGTGCAGCGAGAGGCAGCTCCTACGAGCAGTACTTC. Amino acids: CSAARGSSYEQYF.

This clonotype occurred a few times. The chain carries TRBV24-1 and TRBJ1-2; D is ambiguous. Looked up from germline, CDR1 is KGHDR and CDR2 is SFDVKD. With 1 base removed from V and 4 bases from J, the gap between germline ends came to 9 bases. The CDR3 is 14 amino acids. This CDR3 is CATSDFPGSYGYTF. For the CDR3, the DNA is TGTGCCACCAGTGATTTCCCAGGATCCTATGGCTACACCTTC.

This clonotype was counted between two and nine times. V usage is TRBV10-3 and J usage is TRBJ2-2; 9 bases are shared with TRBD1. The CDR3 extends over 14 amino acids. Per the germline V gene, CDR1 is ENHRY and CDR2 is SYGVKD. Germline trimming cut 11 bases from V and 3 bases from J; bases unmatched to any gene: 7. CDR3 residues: CASARDRDTGELFF. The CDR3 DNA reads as TGTGCCTCGGCCCGGGACAGGGACACCGGGGAGCTGTTTTTT.

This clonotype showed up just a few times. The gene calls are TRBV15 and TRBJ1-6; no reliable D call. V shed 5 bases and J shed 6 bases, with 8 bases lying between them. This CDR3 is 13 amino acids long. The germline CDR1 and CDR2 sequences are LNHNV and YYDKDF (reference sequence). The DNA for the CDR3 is TGTGCCACCAGCCTAAACAGTAATTCACCCCTCCACTTT. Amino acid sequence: CATSLNSNSPLHF.

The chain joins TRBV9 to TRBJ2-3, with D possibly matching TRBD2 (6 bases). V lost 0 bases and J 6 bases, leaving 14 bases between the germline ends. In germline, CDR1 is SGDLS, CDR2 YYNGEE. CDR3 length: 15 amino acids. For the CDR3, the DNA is TGTGCCAGCAGCGTAGGGGTCGGGGGACCGGATACGCAGTATTTT. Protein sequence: CASSVGVGGPDTQYF.

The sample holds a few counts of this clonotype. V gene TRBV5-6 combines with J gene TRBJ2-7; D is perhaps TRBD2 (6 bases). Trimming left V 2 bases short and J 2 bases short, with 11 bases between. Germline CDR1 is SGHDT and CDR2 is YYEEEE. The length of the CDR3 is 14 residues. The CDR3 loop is CASSLRGTTYEQYF. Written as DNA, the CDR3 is TGTGCCAGCAGCTTACGGGGGACGACCTACGAGCAGTACTTC.